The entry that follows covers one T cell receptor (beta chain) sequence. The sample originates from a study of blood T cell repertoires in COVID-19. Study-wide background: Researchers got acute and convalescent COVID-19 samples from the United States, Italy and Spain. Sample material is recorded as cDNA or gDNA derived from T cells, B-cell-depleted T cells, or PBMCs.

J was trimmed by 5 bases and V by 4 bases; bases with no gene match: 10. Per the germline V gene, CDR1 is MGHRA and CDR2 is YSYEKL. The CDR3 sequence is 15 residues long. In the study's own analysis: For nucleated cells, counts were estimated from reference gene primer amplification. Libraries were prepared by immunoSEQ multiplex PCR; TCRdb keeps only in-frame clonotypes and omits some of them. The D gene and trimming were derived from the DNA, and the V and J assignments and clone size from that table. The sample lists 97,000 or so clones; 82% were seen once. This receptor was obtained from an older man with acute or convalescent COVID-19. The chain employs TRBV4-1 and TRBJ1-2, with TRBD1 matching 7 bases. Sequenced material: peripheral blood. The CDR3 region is CASSPTGTDLYGYTF. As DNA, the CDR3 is TGCGCCAGCAGCCCGACCGGGACAGACCTTTATGGCTACACCTTC.